This T cell receptor beta chain emerged from a study of cytomegalovirus exposure and HLA in healthy donors. The CDR3 contains 14 residues. The trim removed 4 bases at V and 4 bases at J, leaving 3 bases unmatched. The germline CDR1 and CDR2 sequences are LNHDA and SQIVND (reference sequence). The study ran its PCR with 60 Vbeta and 13 Jbeta primers. This table comes from immunoSEQ multiplex PCR, and its TCRdb copy is limited to in-frame clones, with some not included. In the table there are 110,000 to 150,000 clones, 65% to 85% of which are singletons. The sample taken for sequencing was PBMCs. This sequence was found in a male donor in good health and CMV-seronegative. The chain carries TRBV19 and TRBJ2-7; 11 bases map to TRBD2. The CDR3 nucleotides read TGTGCCAGTAGTACACTAGCGGGGGATTACGAGCAGTACTTC. Amino acid sequence: CASSTLAGDYEQYF.